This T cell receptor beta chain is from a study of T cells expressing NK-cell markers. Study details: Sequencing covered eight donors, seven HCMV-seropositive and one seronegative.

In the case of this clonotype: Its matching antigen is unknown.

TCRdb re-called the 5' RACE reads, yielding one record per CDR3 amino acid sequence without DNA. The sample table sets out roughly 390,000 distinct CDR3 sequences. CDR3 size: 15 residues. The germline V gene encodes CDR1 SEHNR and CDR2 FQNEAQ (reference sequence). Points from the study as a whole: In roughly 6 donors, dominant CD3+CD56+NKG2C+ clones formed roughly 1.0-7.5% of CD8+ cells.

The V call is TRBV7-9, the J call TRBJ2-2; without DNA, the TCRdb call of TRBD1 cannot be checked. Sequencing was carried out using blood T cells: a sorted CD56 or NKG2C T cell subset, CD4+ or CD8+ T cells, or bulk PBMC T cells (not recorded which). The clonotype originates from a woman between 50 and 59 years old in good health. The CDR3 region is CASSPETGTTGELFF.